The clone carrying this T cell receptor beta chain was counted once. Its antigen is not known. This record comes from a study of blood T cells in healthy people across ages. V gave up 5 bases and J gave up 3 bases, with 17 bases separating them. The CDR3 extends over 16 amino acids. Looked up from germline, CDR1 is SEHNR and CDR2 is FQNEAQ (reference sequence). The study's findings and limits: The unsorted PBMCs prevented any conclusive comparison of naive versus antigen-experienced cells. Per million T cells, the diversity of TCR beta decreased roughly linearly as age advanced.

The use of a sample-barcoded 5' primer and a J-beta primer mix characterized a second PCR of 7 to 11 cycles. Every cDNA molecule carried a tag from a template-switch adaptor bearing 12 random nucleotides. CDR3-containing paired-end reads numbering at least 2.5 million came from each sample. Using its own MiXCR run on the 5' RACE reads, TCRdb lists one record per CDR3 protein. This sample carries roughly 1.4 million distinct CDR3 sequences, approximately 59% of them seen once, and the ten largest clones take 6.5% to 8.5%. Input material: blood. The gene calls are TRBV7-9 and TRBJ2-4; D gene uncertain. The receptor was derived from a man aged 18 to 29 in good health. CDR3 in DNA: TGTGCCAGCAGCCCTCAAGGGCCTTTAGGCAAAAACATTCAGTACTTC. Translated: CASSPQGPLGKNIQYF. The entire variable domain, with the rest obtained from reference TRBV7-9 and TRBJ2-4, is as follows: DTGVSQNPRHKITKRGQNVTFRCDPISEHNRLYWYRQTLGQGPEFLTYFQNEAQLEKSRLLSDRFSAERPKGSFSTLEIQRTEQGDSAMYLCASSPQGPLGKNIQYFGAGTRLSVL.